This TCR beta chain was observed in a study of T cell responses to AZD1222 COVID-19 vaccine. TCRdb's table, derived via immunoSEQ multiplex PCR, lists solely in-frame clones and lacks some. The sample includes about 120,000 clones, 85% to 90% of them seen just once. V lost 1 base, J lost 4 bases, and 1 base stayed unmatched. Germline V gene sequence: CDR1 LGHDT, CDR2 YNNKEL (reference sequence). This CDR3 is 14 amino acids long. V gene TRBV3-1 (or the pseudogene TRBV3-2) combines with J gene TRBJ2-4, with 7 bases matching TRBD1. Specimen: peripheral blood, collected on day 0 of AZD1222 vaccination. The source is an adult in good health. This CDR3 is CASSQGTGKNIQYF. The CDR3 nucleotides are TGTGCCAGCAGCCAAGGGACAGGTAAAAACATTCAGTACTTC.